The T cell receptor beta chain described here comes from a study of blood T cell repertoires in COVID-19. The assay was immunoSEQ multiplex PCR, and TCRdb's table has in-frame clones only and misses some. Of roughly 300,000 clones listed, 80% to 90% are singletons. This clone was seen a few times. The CDR3 extends over 16 amino acids. CDR1 is SGHRS and CDR2 is YFSETQ in the germline V gene. With 4 bases clipped from V and 2 bases from J, the junction kept 3 bases outside the gene matches. Sequencing was done on a sample of PBMCs or T cells enriched from blood (not recorded which). This clonotype was sampled from a woman aged 35 to 49 with acute COVID-19. The chain uses TRBV5-1 and TRBJ2-1, with TRBD2 matching over 13 bases. In DNA, the CDR3 is TGCGCCAGCAGCCCAGGGACTAGCGGGGCCTACAATGAGCAGTTCTTC. Translation: CASSPGTSGAYNEQFF.